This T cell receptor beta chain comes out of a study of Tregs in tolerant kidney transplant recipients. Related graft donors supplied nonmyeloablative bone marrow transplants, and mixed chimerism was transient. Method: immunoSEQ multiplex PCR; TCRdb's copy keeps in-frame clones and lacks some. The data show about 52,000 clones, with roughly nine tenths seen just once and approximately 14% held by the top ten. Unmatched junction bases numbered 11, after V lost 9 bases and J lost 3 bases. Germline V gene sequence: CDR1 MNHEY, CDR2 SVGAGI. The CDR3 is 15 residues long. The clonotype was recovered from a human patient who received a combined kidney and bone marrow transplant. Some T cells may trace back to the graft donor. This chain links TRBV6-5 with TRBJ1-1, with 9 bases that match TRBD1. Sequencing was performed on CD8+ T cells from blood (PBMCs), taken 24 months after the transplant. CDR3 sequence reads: CASSTGQGWYTEAFF. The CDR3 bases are TGTGCCAGTTCTACGGGACAGGGTTGGTACACTGAAGCTTTCTTT.